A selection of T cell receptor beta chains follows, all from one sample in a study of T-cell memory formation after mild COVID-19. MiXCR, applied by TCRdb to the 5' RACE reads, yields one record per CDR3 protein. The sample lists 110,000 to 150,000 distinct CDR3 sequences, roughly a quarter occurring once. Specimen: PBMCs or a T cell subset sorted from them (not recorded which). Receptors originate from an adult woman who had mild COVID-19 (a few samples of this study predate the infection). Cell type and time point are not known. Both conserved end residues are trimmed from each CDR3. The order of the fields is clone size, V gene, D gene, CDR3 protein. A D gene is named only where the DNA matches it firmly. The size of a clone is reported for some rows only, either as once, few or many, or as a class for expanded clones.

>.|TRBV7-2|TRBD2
ASSFPTSGRTSTDTQY
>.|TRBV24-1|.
ATSDTGYGYT
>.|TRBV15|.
ATSGTGLQETQY
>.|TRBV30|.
AWSVSGPAEAF
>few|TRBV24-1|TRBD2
ATSTSVAGSSTDTQY
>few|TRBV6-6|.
ASSYNHRVDGYT
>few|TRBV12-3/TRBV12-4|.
ASSPYPRRTPSHEQY
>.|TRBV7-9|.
ASSWAPDSEAF
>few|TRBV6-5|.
ASSYGHLNTEAF
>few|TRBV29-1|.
SGVSPGYNEQF
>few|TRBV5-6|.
ASSSRLVSNQPQH
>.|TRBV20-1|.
SAHSPRTALYNEQF
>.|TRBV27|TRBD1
ASSPGGGLGLAF
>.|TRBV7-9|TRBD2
ASSRRLAENYNEQF
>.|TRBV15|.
ATSRDQGIQF
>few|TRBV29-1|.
SVEDGPKGHNEQF
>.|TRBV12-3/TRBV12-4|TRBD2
ASSRLAGEYEQY
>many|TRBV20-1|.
SAATLAGESSPLH
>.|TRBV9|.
ASSVVTQYGFAEAF
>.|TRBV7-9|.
ASSLTRSSFEGYGYT
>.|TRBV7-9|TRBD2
ASSFTDGASGSYEQY
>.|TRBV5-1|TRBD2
ASRTGTSGGTDTQY
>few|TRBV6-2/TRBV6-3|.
ASRQEEKNIQY
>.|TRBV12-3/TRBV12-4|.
ASTGGETQY
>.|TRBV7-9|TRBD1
ASSLARDRDRQF
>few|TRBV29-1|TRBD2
SVGWCGLASGICEQY
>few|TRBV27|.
ASSLSGYYGYT
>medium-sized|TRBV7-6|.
ASSRDINQPQH
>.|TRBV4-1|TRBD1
ASSQRTGNPTKVSGQY
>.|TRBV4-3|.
ASSQDRGSFYEQY
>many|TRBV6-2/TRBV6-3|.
ASSYDPSSYEQY
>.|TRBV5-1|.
ASSSQGGDTQY
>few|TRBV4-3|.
ASSQDRGPYNEQF
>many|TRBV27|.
ASSGRTGNTIY
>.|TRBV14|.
ASSQKGTPETF
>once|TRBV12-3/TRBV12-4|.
ASRPGDSSSTDTQY
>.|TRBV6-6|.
ASSYSQGWTDTQY
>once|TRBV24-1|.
ATSDLRASMNTGELF
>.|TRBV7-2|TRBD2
ASSFGRGTSTREGLSGLDTQY
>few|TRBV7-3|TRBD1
ASSMGTGRPEAF
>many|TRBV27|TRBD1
ASSFGQGYEQY
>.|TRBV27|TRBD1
ASSSWTGSVETQY
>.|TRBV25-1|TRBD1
ASRGTGAWTQY
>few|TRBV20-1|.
SASGGRDTEAF
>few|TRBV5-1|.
ASSLEAGAEDIYGYT
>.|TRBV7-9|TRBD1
ASSFENLGTGYNEQF
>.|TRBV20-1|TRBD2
SAGNRVAGIYNEQF
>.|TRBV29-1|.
SVEVGLNTEAF
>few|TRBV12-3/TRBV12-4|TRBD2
ASIRRASGGADEQF
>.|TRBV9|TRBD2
ASSEVGGGLYEQY